The sequence of this TCR beta chain was determined in a study of blood T cell repertoires in COVID-19 (dated by TCRdb to about 2020). Describing the broader study: Samples from collaborators originated in the United States, Italy and Spain and spanned both the acute and convalescent phases of COVID-19. The material from the prospective study consisted of cDNA or gDNA derived from T cells, B-cell-depleted T cells, or PBMCs. Deeply sampled blood TCRbeta repertoires from subjects exposed to, actively infected with, or recovered from COVID-19 were included in the dataset. The repertoires were released in a freely available public database meant as a resource for research on the immune response to SARS-CoV-2. The samples were drawn from the first 160 participants of the ongoing ImmuneRACE study and from more than 1,000 subjects provided by 6 global collaborators. Sample metadata almost always included a de-identified subject ID, COVID-19 status, age in years and sex. HLA class I and class II types, where available, came from metadata supplied by the sample provider rather than from assay-based typing. Points the paper makes about the study in general: How much clinical and demographic metadata was included differed by source and by participant, and the metadata was provided uncurated.

Trimming removed 4 bases from V and 4 bases from J, leaving 10 bases between the germline ends. Sequences SQVTM (CDR1) and ANQGSEA (CDR2) are obtained from the germline V gene. There are 12 amino acids in the CDR3, from cysteine to phenylalanine inclusive. Only the CDR3 part of the read is kept: 36 bases, read in frame from the first base. The immunoSEQ Assay, a bias-controlled multiplex PCR, was used to amplify TCRbeta CDR3 regions from genomic DNA. The source study handled its data this way. Nucleated cell counts per sample were estimated from amplification of reference gene primers within the assay. To quantify the absolute abundance of each unique TCRbeta CDR3 rearrangement, sequence reads were collapsed and filtered. For each sample, productive Simpson clonality was calculated as the square root of Simpson's diversity index across productive rearrangements. TCRdb holds this immuneACCESS table with in-frame rearrangements only. Some clones are missing; in checked studies, unresolved V genes explain under half, and the rest has no known cause. V, J and clone size reflect that table, while D and trimming were determined from the DNA. Here the sample has 70,000 to 90,000 clones; about 88% occur a single time. About 6.5% of the sample is in the top ten clones.

One collaborating source in Seattle enrolled patients during active infection and followed them longitudinally through the course of disease. Whole blood was collected in K2EDTA tubes by collaborating institutions according to the institutions' own protocols. Collaborator samples were shipped for TCRbeta analysis as frozen whole blood, isolated PBMCs, or DNA extracted from either sample type. This clone was seen only once. Its antigen is currently not known. Per-base quality was not reported, and no clone a single base away is much larger than it. The material sequenced was peripheral blood. The chain links TRBV29-1 with TRBJ1-2; a confident D gene designation cannot be given. This TCR was sampled from an elderly man with COVID-19, enrolled during active disease. Read as DNA, the sequence is TGCAGCGTTGGGAGGGTCGGCTATGGCTACACCTTC. It codes for CSVGRVGYGYTF.